This TCR beta chain was sequenced for a study of blood T cell repertoires in COVID-19 (TCRdb year 2020). Background on the whole study: The collaborator samples originated in the United States, Italy and Spain and spanned the acute and convalescent phases of COVID-19. The repertoires were released in a freely available public database intended as a resource for research on the immune response to SARS-CoV-2. Where available, HLA class I and class II types were taken from metadata supplied by the sample provider and were not determined by assay-based typing. The material from the prospective study consisted of cDNA or gDNA derived from T cells, B-cell-depleted T cells, or PBMCs. The dataset comprised deeply sampled blood TCRbeta repertoires from subjects exposed to, actively infected with, or recovered from COVID-19. Sample metadata almost always included a de-identified subject ID, COVID-19 status, age in years and sex. The samples were drawn from the first 160 participants of the ongoing ImmuneRACE study and from 950 to 1,500 subjects provided by 6 global collaborators.

Each collaborating institution followed its own protocols to collect whole blood in K2EDTA tubes. For TCRbeta analysis, collaborators shipped samples as frozen whole blood, isolated PBMCs, or DNA extracted from either of those sample types. TCRbeta CDR3 regions were amplified from genomic DNA by means of the immunoSEQ Assay, a bias-controlled multiplex PCR. Under the source paper's analysis protocol: The number of nucleated cells in each sample was estimated by amplification of reference gene primers within the assay. To quantify the absolute abundance of each unique TCRbeta CDR3 rearrangement, sequence reads were collapsed and filtered. For each sample, productive Simpson clonality was calculated by taking the square root of Simpson's diversity index across productive rearrangements. TCRdb provides this immuneACCESS table in a form limited to in-frame rearrangements. Some clones are lacking; in checked studies, under half of them reflect an unresolved V gene, and why the rest are absent is not known. The V and J calls and clone size come from that table; D and trimming were worked out from the DNA. This sample lists about 140,000 clones; 84% were detected once. The ten largest clones add up to 4% of the sample.

V is trimmed back by 3 bases and J by 4 bases, and the junction contains 7 bases that no gene match accounts for. Including cysteine and phenylalanine, the CDR3 has 16 amino acids. Only the CDR3 region is kept as DNA, spanning 48 bases read in frame from base 1. The CDR1 and CDR2 encoded by the germline V gene are MGHRA and YSYEKL. In regard to this clone: Its antigen target is currently unknown. Base-call qualities are not available, and no considerably larger clone is one nucleotide away.

Overall study results and their limits: Clinical and demographic metadata were provided uncurated, with the amount varying by source and participant.

The clonotype originates from a woman aged 55-70 years with acute or convalescent COVID-19. The chain employs TRBV4-1 and TRBJ2-2, and TRBD2 aligns with 8 junction nucleotides. The sequencing input was peripheral blood. The CDR3 reads CASSQTPGTSTGELFF. The nucleotide sequence reads TGCGCCAGCAGCCAGACTCCCGGGACTAGCACCGGGGAGCTGTTTTTT.